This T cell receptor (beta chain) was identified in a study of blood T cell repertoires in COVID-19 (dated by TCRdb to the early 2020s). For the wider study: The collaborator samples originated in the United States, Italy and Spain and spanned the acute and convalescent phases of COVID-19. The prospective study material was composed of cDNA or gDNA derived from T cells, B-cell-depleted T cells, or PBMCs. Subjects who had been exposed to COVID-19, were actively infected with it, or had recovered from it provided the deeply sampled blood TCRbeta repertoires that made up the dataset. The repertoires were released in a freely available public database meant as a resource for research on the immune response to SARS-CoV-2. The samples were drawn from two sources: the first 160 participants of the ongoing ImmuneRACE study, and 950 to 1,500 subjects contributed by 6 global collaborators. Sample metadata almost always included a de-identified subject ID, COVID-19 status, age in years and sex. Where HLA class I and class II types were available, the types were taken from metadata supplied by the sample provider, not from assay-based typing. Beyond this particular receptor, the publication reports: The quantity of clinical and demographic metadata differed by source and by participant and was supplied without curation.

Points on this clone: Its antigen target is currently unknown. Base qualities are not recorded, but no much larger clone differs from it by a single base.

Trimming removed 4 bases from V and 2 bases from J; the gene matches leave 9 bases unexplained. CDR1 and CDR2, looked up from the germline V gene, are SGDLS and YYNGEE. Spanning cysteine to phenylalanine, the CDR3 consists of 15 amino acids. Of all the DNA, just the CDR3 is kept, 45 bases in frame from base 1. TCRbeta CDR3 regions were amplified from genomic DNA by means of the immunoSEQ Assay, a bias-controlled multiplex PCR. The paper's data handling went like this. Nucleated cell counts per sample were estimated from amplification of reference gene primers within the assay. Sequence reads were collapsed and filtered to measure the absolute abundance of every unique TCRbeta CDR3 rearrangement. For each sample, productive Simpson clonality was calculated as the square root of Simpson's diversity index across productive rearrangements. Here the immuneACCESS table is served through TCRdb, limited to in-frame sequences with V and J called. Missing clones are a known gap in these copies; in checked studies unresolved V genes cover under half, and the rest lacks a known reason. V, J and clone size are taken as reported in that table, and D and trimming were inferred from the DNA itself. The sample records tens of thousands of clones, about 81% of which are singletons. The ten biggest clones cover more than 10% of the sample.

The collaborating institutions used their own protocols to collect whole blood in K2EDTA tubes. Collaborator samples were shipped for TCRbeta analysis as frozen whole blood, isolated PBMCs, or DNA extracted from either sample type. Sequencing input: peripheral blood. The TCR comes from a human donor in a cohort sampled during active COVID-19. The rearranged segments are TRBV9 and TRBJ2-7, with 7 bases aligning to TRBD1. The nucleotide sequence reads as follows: TGTGCCAGCAGCTTGAGGGACAGCTCAGCCTACGAGCAGTACTTC. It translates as CASSLRDSSAYEQYF. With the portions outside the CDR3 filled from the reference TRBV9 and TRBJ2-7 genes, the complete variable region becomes DSGVTQTPKHLITATGQRVTLRCSPRSGDLSVYWYQQSLDQGLQFLIQYYNGEERAKGNILERFSAQQFPDLHSELNLSSLELGDSALYFCASSLRDSSAYEQYFGPGTRLTVT.